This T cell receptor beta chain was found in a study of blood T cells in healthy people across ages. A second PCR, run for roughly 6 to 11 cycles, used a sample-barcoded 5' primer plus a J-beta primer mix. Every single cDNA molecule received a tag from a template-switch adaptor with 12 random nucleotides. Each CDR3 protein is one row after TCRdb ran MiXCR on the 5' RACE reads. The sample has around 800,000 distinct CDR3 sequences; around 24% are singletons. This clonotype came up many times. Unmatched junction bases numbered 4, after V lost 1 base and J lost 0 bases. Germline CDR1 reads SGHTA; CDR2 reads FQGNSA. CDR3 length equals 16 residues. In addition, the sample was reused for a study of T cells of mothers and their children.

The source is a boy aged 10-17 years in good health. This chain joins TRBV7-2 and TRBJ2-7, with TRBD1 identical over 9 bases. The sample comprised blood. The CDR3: CASSLDGTGISYEQYF. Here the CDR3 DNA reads TGTGCCAGCAGCTTAGATGGGACAGGGATCTCCTACGAGCAGTACTTC.